Listed below are T cell receptor beta chains from one sample, sequenced in a study of Ad26.COV2.S vaccination and SARS-CoV-2 variants. Clones were sequenced by immunoSEQ multiplex PCR, and TCRdb holds only the in-frame ones, with some missing. This sample yields more than 400,000 clones, of which around 91% are seen a single time; 4.3% belongs to the top ten. The sequences come from peripheral blood, collected in a trial of Ad26.COV2.S vaccine versus placebo. The receptors shown here come from a person between 18 and 59 years old who received the Ad26.COV2.S COVID-19 vaccine or a placebo. CDR3s include the opening cysteine and the closing phenylalanine or tryptophan. Each record gives: D gene, V gene, clone size, J gene, CDR3 protein, CDR3 DNA. D genes are given only for firm matches. Size tells how often a clone was seen (once, few, many) or the class of an expanded clone, and some rows leave it out.

-	TRBV7-7	-	TRBJ2-2	CASSLEAGFSGELFF	TGTGCTAGCAGCTTAGAAGCAGGGTTCTCTGGGGAGCTGTTTTTT
-	TRBV7-9	-	TRBJ1-6	CASTLLGPGRVNSPLHF	TGTGCCAGCACCCTACTCGGTCCAGGGCGGGTGAATTCACCCCTCCACTTT
-	TRBV15	once	TRBJ1-1	CATSSVGAFGEAFF	TGTGCCACCAGCAGCGTGGGGGCTTTTGGTGAAGCTTTCTTT
TRBD2	TRBV28	-	TRBJ2-3	CASSHLSGKGSDTQYF	TGTGCCAGCAGCCACCTTAGCGGGAAAGGCTCAGATACGCAGTATTTT
TRBD2	TRBV4-2	-	TRBJ2-1	CASSQGGLVRNEQFF	TGTGCCAGCAGCCAAGGTGGACTAGTCCGTAATGAGCAGTTCTTC
TRBD1	TRBV5-1	-	TRBJ2-5	CASSLGGGQETQYF	TGCGCCAGCAGCTTAGGGGGCGGGCAAGAGACCCAGTACTTC
-	TRBV9	-	TRBJ2-5	CASSVGPLQTQYF	TGTGCCAGCAGCGTAGGGCCCCTCCAGACCCAGTACTTC
TRBD2	TRBV27	-	TRBJ2-1	CASSSRLANEQFF	TGTGCCAGCAGTTCGAGACTAGCTAATGAGCAGTTCTTC
TRBD2	TRBV7-9	-	TRBJ2-2	CASSLGLASGRHTGELFF	TGTGCCAGCAGCTTAGGCTTGGCTAGCGGGAGACACACCGGGGAGCTGTTTTTT
TRBD2	TRBV7-8	-	TRBJ2-5	CASSLAGTSGRETQYF	TGTGCCAGCAGCTTGGCCGGGACTAGCGGGAGGGAGACCCAGTACTTC
-	TRBV5-1	-	TRBJ2-3	CASSVETDTDTQYF	TGCGCCAGCAGCGTGGAGACGGACACAGATACGCAGTATTTT
-	TRBV4-3	-	TRBJ2-1	CASSQDSSNEQFF	TGCGCCAGCAGCCAAGACAGTTCAAATGAGCAGTTCTTC
TRBD2	TRBV6-6	-	TRBJ2-1	CASSRLAGGDYNEQFF	TGTGCCAGCAGTCGACTAGCGGGAGGGGATTACAATGAGCAGTTCTTC
TRBD1	TRBV27	-	TRBJ2-7	CASSLTGVSSYEQYF	TGTGCCAGCAGTTTAACAGGGGTTAGCTCCTACGAGCAGTACTTC
TRBD2	TRBV6-1	few	TRBJ2-3	CASSDVLGGETGLAGSF	TGTGCCAGCAGTGACGTCCTGGGGGGCGAGACGGGGCTAGCGGGGTCTTTT
-	TRBV7-9	few	TRBJ2-5	CASSFDPIETQYF	TGTGCCAGCAGCTTTGACCCGATAGAGACCCAGTACTTC
TRBD2	TRBV4-1	-	TRBJ2-7	CASSSGGRSYEQYF	TGCGCCAGCAGCTCTGGCGGGAGATCCTACGAGCAGTACTTC
-	TRBV7-6	-	TRBJ2-2	CASSLVEGSDTGELFF	TGTGCCAGCAGCTTAGTGGAAGGTTCGGACACCGGGGAGCTGTTTTTT
TRBD1	TRBV28	-	TRBJ1-5	CASSSQGGNQPQHF	TGTGCCAGCAGCTCCCAGGGGGGGAATCAGCCCCAGCATTTT
-	TRBV19	-	TRBJ2-1	CASRLRGTDNEQFF	TGTGCCAGTAGGCTTAGGGGAACGGACAATGAGCAGTTCTTC
-	TRBV2	-	TRBJ1-5	CASSPGLDSNQPQHF	TGTGCCAGCAGCCCCGGACTCGATAGCAATCAGCCCCAGCATTTT
TRBD2	TRBV28	-	TRBJ2-7	CASTSGGTNSYEQYF	TGTGCCAGCACTTCGGGGGGGACCAACTCCTACGAGCAGTACTTC
-	TRBV27	-	TRBJ1-6	CASSFEGPNSPLHF	TGTGCCAGCAGTTTCGAGGGGCCCAATTCACCCCTCCACTTT
-	TRBV20-1	once	TRBJ1-6	CSASFQLGNSPLHF	TGCAGTGCTAGTTTCCAGCTGGGGAATTCACCCCTCCACTTT